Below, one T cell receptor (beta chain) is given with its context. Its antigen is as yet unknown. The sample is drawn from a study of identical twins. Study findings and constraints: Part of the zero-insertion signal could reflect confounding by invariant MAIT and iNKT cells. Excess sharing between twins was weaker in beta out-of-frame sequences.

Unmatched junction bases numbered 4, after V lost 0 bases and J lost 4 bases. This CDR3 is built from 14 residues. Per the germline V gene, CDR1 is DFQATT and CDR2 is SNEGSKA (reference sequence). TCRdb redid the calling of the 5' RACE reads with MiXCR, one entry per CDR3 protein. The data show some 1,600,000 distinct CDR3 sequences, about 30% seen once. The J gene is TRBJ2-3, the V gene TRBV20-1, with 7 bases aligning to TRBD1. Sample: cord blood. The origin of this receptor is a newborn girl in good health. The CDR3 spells CSARDAQGADTQYF. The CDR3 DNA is TGCAGTGCTAGAGATGCCCAGGGGGCAGATACGCAGTATTTT.